This T cell receptor beta chain was sequenced for a study of blood T cell repertoires in COVID-19. Overall study: Samples representing acute and convalescent COVID-19 were sourced from the United States, Italy and Spain. PBMCs, B-cell-depleted T cells, or T cells provided the cDNA or gDNA that made up the material.

V lost 0 bases to trimming and J lost 6 bases; unmatched junction nucleotides: 6. The CDR3 runs 15 residues. Germline V gives CDR1 SGHRS, CDR2 YFSETQ. The Seattle site enrolled patients during active infection and followed them longitudinally. In the source study's methods: For nucleated cells, counts were estimated from reference gene primer amplification. Profiled with immunoSEQ multiplex PCR; TCRdb holds only in-frame clones, not every one. Clone size and the V and J calls come from that table; the DNA yielded D and trimming. The repertoire holds 200,000 to 250,000 clones, with 80% to 90% as singletons.

This sequence originates from a woman older than 75 with COVID-19, enrolled during active disease. The sequencing sample was made of peripheral blood. The gene calls are TRBV5-1 and TRBJ1-5; 7 positions match TRBD1. CDR3 sequence: CASSLEGGAGQPQHF. CDR3 nucleotide sequence: TGCGCCAGCAGCTTGGAAGGGGGCGCGGGTCAGCCCCAGCATTTT.